Described below is a single TCR beta chain sequence and its context. Its antigen is still unknown. Relative to the germline gene, one junction end is altered; a read error may explain this. The entry originates in a study of OX40 agonist ivuxolimab in advanced cancers. In the study overall: Ivuxolimab was an agonistic, fully human IgG2 monoclonal antibody directed against OX40 (CD134), a costimulatory receptor. Intravenous ivuxolimab was administered to patients every 2 weeks at six dose levels: 0.01, 0.1, 0.3, 1.5, 3 and 10 mg/kg. Among the 52 dose-escalation patients, about 19 had hepatocellular carcinoma, approximately 15 melanoma, 9 renal cell carcinoma and 9 head and neck cancer. In the dose-escalation cohort, approximately 80% of patients were male, and the mean age was approximately 60 years with a range of about 20 to 80. Patients were allowed to have had prior anti-PD-1, anti-PD-L1 or anti-CTLA-4 therapy, and around 41% of the dose-escalation patients had previously received checkpoint inhibitors. Three dose-escalation patients achieved partial responses, one with hepatocellular carcinoma and two with cutaneous melanoma. Peripheral TCRbeta sequencing aimed to test whether ivuxolimab altered TCR sequence diversity and caused clonal T-cell expansion. The paper reports the monotherapy dose-escalation portion (N ≈ 50 patients) of the phase I ivuxolimab trial.

CDR1 and CDR2 are drawn from the germline V gene: SGHRS, YFSETQ. The CDR3 spans 15 residues, from the cysteine through the phenylalanine. Only CDR3 DNA is held: 45 bases, read in frame from base 1. The trial excluded patients who had a history of autoimmune disease or who were on systemic immunosuppression. Peripheral blood for TCR sequencing was collected from all dose cohorts at baseline, on cycle 4 day 1, and on cycle 7 day 1. The samples were drawn from a first-in-human, open-label, multicenter phase I dose-escalation trial of ivuxolimab. The trial enrolled adults with locally advanced or metastatic head and neck squamous cell, hepatocellular, melanoma or renal cell carcinoma. Before TCR sequencing, CD4+ T cells and CD8+ T cells were sorted from peripheral blood as separate populations. Findings and caveats that apply to the study as a whole: The antigen specificity of the peripheral T cells that underwent clonal expansion was not determined. Low levels of normalized T-cell clonal expansion were also seen in some patients who did not respond. In partial responders in the 0.1-3.0 mg/kg groups, normalized peripheral clonal expansion was found to be among the lowest, especially among CD8+ T cells. On average, CD8+ T cells showed more expanded clones than CD4+ T cells after ivuxolimab. Clonal expansion of both CD4+ and CD8+ blood T cells was observed from baseline to week 6 at doses 0.1 to 3.0 mg/kg.

For sequencing of the TCRbeta CDR3 region, genomic DNA was extracted from the sorted cells. TCRbeta CDR3 regions were sequenced using the immunoSEQ Assay. TCRdb obtained this table from immuneACCESS and retained in-frame rearrangements with V and J assigned. These tables miss some clones; where compared with another copy, unresolved V genes account for less than half of the shortfall, and the remainder is unexplained. The sample has approximately 70,000 clones on record, 75% to 90% of them singletons. The ten largest clones capture 0.4% to 0.5% of the sample. This specimen consisted of CD4+ or CD8+ T cells sorted from blood, obtained in a trial of the OX40 agonist ivuxolimab. The source of this sequence is an adult with an advanced solid tumor such as melanoma, head and neck, liver or kidney cancer. The V and J segments used are TRBV5-1 and TRBJ2-1; 8 of the junction bases match TRBD1. This receptor has the CDR3 CASTLQSSTATGEVF. The nucleotides read TGCGCCAGCACCCTTCAGAGCAGTACCGCGACAGGGGAAGTCTTC. Beyond the CDR3, the reference TRBV5-1 and TRBJ2-1 genes provide the residues; the full variable domain reads: KAGVTQTPRYLIKTRGQQVTLSCSPISGHRSVSWYQQTPGQGLQFLFEYFSETQRNKGNFPGRFSGRQFSNSRSEMNVSTLELGDSALYLCASTLQSSTATGEVFGPGTRLTVL.